Following are 3 T cell receptor beta chains from one sample sequenced in a study of a mutant IDH1 vaccine in newly diagnosed glioma. Indicated time point: baseline, week 1 (first vaccination visit). Treatment in this sample: pre-vaccination baseline after standard-of-care therapy. Assay: immunoSEQ multiplex PCR; the TCRdb copy retains only in-frame clones and omits some. The table records about 38,000 clones, roughly 78% of them present only once. The input for sequencing was PBMCs, taken from a glioma patient treated with radiotherapy, temozolomide or both. The receptors were gathered from a man aged 40-50 years with glioma. Some clones in this sample may be carry-over from other donors' samples.

The chain carries TRBV2 and TRBJ2-7, with D perhaps assigned TRBD1 or TRBD2 (7 bases each). This CDR3 contains 15 residues. Germline V gene data show CDR1 as SNHLY and CDR2 as FYNNEI. V lost 6 bases, J lost 0 bases, and 15 bases lay in between. CDR3 sequence: CASRRGDSASYEQYF. In nucleotides, the CDR3 is TGTGCCAGCAGACGGGGGGACAGCGCCTCCTACGAGCAGTACTTC.

This chain connects TRBV5-5 to TRBJ2-7; no clear D. V was shortened by 1 base and J by 0 bases, with 8 bases between the two germline ends. The germline V gene has CDR1 SGHKS and CDR2 YYEKEE (reference sequence). CDR3 length: 14 residues. CDR3 protein: CASSLSASSYEQYF. DNA of the CDR3: TGTGCCAGCAGCTTGAGCGCCTCCTCCTACGAGCAGTACTTC. The variable domain in full, completed from reference TRBV5-5 and TRBJ2-7, reads DAGVTQSPTHLIKTRGQQVTLRCSPISGHKSVSWYQQVLGQGPQFIFQYYEKEERGRGNFPDRFSARQFPNYSSELNVNALLLGDSALYLCASSLSASSYEQYFGPGTRLTVT.

CDR3 amino acids: CATSVGSGGETQYF. CDR3 bases: TGTGCCACCAGCGTCGGTAGCGGAGGGGAGACCCAGTACTTC. The chain employs TRBV15 and TRBJ2-5; D possibly corresponds to TRBD2 (6 bases). Germline V gene sequence: CDR1 LNHNV, CDR2 YYDKDF (reference sequence). With 5 bases removed from V and 5 bases from J, the gap between germline ends came to 15 bases. This CDR3 region has 14 residues.